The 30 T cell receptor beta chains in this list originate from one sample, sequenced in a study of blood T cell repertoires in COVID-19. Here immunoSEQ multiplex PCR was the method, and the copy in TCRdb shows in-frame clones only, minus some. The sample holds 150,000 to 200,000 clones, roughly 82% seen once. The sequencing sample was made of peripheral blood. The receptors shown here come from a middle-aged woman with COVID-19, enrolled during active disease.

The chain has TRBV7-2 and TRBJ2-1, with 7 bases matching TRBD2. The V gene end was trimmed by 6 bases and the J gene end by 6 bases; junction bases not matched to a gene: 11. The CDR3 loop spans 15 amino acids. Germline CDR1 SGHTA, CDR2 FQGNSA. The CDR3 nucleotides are TGTGCCAGCAGAAAAGGGCTAGCGGACCCCAATGAGCAGTTCTTC. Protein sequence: CASRKGLADPNEQFF.

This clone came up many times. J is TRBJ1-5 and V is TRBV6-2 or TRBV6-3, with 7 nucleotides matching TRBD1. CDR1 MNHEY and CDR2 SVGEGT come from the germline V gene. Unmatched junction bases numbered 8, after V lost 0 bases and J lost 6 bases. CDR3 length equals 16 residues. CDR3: CASSYSNPGGAQPQHF. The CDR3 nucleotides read TGTGCCAGCAGTTACTCGAACCCAGGGGGAGCTCAGCCCCAGCATTTT.

Here the CDR3 DNA reads TGTGCCAGCAGTTATAATTCAGGTTTCTATGGCTACACCTTC. Amino acid sequence: CASSYNSGFYGYTF. The V and J genes are TRBV28 and TRBJ1-2; D is unclear. Deletions cut 4 bases from V and 4 bases from J, with 13 bases between. CDR3 length: 14 residues. Germline CDR1 MDHEN, CDR2 SYDVKM.

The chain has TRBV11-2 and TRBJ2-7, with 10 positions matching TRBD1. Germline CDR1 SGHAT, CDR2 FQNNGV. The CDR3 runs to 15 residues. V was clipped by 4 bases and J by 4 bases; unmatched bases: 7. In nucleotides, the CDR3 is TGTGCCAGCAGCTCGGGGGGACAGGGGTTGTACGAGCAGTACGTC. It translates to CASSSGGQGLYEQYV.

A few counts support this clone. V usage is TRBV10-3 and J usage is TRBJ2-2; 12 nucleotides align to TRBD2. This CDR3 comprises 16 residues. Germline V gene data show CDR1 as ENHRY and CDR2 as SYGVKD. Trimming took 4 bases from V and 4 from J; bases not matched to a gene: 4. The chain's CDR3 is CAISASGGDFTGELFF. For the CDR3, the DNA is TGTGCCATCAGTGCTAGCGGGGGGGATTTCACCGGGGAGCTGTTTTTT.

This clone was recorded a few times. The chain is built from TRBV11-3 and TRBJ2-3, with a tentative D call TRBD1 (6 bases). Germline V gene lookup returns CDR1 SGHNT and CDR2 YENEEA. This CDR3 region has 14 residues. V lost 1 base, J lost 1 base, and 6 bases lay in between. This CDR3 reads CASSLGGRTDTQYF. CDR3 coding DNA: TGTGCCAGCAGCTTAGGGGGGCGCACAGATACGCAGTATTTT.

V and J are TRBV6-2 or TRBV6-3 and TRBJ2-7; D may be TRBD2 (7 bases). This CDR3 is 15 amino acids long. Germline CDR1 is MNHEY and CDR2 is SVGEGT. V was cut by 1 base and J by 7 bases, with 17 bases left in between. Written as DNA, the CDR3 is TGTGCCAGCAGTTACTACGTGGGGGGGCCTGGAGAGCAGTACGTC. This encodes CASSYYVGGPGEQYV.

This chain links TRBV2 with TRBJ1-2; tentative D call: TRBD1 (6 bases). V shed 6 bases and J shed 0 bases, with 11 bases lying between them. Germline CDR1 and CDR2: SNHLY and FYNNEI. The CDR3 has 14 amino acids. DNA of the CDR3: TGTGCCAGCAGCCGGACAGCCCCTAACTATGGCTACACCTTC. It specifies CASSRTAPNYGYTF.

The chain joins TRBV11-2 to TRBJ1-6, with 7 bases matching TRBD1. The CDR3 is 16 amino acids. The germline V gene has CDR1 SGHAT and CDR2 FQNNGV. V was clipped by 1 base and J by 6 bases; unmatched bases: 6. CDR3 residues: CASSLATGVVNSPLHF. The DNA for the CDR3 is TGTGCCAGCAGCTTAGCAACAGGGGTCGTTAATTCACCCCTCCACTTT.

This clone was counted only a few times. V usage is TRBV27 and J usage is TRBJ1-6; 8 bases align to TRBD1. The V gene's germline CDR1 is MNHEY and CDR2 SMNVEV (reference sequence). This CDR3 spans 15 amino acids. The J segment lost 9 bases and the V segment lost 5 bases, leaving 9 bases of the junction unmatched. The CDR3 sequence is CASSDRGYPISPLHF. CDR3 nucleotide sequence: TGTGCCAGCAGTGACAGGGGTTATCCAATTTCACCCCTCCACTTT.

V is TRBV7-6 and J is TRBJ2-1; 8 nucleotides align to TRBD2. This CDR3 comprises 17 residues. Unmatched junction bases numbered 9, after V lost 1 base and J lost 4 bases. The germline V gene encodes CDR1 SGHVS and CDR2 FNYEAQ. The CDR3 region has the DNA TGTGCCAGCAGCTTAGTCGGGGGGGCAATTGCTTACAATGAGCAGTTCTTC. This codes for CASSLVGGAIAYNEQFF.

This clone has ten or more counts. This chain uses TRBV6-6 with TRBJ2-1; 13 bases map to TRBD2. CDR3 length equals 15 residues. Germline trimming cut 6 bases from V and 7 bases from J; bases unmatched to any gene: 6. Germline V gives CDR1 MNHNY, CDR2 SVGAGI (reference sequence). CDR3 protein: CASRLLAGGSNEQFF. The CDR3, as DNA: TGTGCCAGCAGACTACTAGCGGGAGGGTCAAATGAGCAGTTCTTC.

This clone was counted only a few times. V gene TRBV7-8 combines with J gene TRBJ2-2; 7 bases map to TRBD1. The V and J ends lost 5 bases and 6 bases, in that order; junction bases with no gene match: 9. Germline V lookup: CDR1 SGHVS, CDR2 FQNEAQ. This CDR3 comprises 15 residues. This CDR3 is CASSLQGTKSGELFF. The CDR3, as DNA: TGTGCCAGCAGCCTACAGGGGACGAAATCCGGGGAGCTGTTTTTT.

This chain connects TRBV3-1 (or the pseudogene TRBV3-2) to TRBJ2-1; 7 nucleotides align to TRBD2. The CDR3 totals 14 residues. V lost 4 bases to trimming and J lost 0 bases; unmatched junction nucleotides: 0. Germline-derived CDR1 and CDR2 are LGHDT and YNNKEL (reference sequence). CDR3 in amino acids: CASSPSGSYNEQFF. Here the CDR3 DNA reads TGTGCCAGCAGCCCTAGCGGCTCCTACAATGAGCAGTTCTTC.

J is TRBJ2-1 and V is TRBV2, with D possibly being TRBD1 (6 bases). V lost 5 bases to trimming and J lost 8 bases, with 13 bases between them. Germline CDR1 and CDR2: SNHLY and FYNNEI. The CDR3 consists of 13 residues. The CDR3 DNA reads TGTGCCAGCAGTACCCAGGGGTTGGATGAGCAGTTCTTC. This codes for CASSTQGLDEQFF.

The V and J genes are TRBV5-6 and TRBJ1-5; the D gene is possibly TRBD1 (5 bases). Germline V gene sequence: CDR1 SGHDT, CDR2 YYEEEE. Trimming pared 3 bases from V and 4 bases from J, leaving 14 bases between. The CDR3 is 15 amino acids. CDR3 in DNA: TGTGCCAGCAGCTACAGACAGATAGGGAATCAGCCCCAGCATTTT. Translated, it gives CASSYRQIGNQPQHF.

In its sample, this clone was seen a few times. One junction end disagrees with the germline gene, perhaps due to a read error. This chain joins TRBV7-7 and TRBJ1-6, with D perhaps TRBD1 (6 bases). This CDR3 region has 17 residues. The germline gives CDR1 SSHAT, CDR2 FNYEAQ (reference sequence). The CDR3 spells CASSPPTDRFYNSPLHF. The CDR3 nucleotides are TGTGCTAGCAGCCCGCCGACCGACAGGTTCTATAATTCACCCCTCCACTTT. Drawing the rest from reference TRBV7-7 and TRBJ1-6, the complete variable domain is GAGVSQSPRYKVTKRGQDVTLRCDPISSHATLYWYQQALGQGPEFLTYFNYEAQPDKSGLPSDRFSAERPEGSISTLTIQRTEQRDSAMYRCASSPPTDRFYNSPLHFGNGTRLTVT.

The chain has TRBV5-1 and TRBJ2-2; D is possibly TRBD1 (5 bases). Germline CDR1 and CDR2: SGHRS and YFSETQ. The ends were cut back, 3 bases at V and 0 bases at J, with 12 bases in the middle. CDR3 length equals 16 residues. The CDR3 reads CASSSTTATNTGELFF. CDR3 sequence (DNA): TGCGCCAGCAGCTCCACGACAGCTACGAACACCGGGGAGCTGTTTTTT.

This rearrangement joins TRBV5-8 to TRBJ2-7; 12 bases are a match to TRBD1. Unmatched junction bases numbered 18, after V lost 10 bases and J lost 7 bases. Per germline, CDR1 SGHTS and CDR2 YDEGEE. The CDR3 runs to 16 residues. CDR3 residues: CADTSRPGTGGLEQYV. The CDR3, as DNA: TGTGCCGACACCTCAAGGCCCGGGACAGGGGGCCTTGAGCAGTACGTC.

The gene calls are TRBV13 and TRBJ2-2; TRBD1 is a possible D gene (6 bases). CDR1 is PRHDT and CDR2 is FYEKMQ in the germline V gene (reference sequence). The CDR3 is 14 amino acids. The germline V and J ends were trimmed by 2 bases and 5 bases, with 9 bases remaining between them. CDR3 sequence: CASSLRGGTGELFF. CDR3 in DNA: TGTGCCAGCAGCTTACGAGGGGGAACCGGGGAGCTGTTTTTT.

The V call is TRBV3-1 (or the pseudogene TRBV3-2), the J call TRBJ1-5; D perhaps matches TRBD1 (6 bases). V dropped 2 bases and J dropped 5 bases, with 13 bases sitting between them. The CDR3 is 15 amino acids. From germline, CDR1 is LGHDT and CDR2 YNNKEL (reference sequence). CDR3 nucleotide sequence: TGTGCCAGCAGCCAAACAGGGATGAGGGATCAGCCCCAGCATTTT. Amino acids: CASSQTGMRDQPQHF.

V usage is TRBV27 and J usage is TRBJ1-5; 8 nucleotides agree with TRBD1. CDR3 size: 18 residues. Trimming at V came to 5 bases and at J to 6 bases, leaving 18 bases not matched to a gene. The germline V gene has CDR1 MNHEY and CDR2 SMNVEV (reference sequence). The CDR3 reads CASSDYIGQGGGSQPQHF. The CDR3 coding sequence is TGTGCCAGCAGTGACTACATTGGACAGGGAGGTGGAAGTCAGCCCCAGCATTTT.

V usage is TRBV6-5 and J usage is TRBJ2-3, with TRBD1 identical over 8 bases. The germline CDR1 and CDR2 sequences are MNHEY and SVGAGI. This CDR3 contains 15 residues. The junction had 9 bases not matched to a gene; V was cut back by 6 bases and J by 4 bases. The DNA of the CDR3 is TGTGCCAGCAGACCAGGGGGCGCGGGACCAGATACGCAGTATTTT. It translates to CASRPGGAGPDTQYF.

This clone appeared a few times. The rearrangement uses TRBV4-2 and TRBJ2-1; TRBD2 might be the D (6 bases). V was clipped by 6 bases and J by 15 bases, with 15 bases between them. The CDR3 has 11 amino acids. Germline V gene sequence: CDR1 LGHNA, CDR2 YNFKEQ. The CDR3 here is CASRAGSLGFF. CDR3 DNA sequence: TGTGCCAGCAGGGCGGGGTCTTTGGGGTTCTTC.

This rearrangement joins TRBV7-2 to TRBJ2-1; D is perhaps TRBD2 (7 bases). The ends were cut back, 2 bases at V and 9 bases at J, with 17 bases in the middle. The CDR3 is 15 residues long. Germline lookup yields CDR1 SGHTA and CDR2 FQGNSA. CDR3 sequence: CASSLRGGTYLEQFF. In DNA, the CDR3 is TGTGCCAGCAGCTTACGCGGGGGCACTTACCTTGAGCAGTTCTTC.

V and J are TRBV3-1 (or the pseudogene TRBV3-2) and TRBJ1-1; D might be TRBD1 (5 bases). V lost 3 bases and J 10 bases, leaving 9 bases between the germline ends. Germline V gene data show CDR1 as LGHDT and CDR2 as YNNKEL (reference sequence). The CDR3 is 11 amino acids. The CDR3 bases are TGTGCCAGCAGCCAGCTGGGGGGAGCTTTCTTT. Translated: CASSQLGGAFF.

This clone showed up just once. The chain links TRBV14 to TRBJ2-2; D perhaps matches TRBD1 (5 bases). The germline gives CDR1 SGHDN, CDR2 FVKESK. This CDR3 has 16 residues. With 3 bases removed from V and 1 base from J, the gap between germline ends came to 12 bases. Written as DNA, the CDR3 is TGTGCCAGCAGCCACTATACAGGCTTGAACACCGGGGAGCTGTTTTTT. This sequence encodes CASSHYTGLNTGELFF.

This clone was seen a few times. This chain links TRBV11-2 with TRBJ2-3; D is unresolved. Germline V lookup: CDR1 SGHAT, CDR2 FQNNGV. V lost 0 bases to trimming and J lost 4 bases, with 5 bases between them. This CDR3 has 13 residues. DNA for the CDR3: TGTGCCAGCAGCTTAGAGACTCCAGATACGCAGTATTTT. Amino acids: CASSLETPDTQYF.

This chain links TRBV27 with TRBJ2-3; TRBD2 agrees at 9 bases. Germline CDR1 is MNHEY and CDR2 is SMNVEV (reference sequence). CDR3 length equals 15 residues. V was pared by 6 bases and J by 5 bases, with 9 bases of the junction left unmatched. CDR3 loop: CASSPGVAGVDTQYF. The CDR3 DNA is TGTGCCAGCAGCCCCGGAGTAGCGGGGGTAGATACGCAGTATTTT.

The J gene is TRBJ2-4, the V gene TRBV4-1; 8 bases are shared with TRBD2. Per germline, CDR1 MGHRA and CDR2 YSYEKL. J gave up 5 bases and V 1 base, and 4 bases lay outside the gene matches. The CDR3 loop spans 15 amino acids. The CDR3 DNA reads TGCGCCAGCAGCCAAGTTTGGGGACTAGAAAACATTCAGTACTTC. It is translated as CASSQVWGLENIQYF.